The clone carrying this TCR beta chain was counted once. This sample was included in a study of blood T cell repertoires in COVID-19. For the study at large: Donors in the United States, Italy and Spain gave samples during acute or convalescent COVID-19. PBMCs, B-cell-depleted T cells, or T cells provided the cDNA or gDNA that made up the material.

Study processing details: Reference gene primer amplification gave nucleated cell count estimates. Repertoires were generated with immunoSEQ multiplex PCR, while TCRdb's copy carries only in-frame clones and drops some. V, J and clone size derive from that table, while D and trimming were established from the DNA sequence. The data hold approximately 270,000 clones, with around 85% observed a single time. Seattle cases were enrolled at active infection and followed longitudinally. The length of the CDR3 is 15 residues. After removal of 1 base from V and 5 bases from J, the junction contained 4 bases not matched to a gene. Germline values: CDR1 SGHTA, CDR2 FQGNSA.

The chain uses TRBV7-2 and TRBJ2-1, with TRBD2 matching over 8 bases. Input material: peripheral blood. The receptor was derived from a human donor with COVID-19, enrolled during active disease. The donor label of this sample is uncertain. In DNA, the CDR3 is TGTGCCAGCAGCTTAGGAGCGGGGGTACACAATGAGCAGTTCTTC. Encoded protein: CASSLGAGVHNEQFF.